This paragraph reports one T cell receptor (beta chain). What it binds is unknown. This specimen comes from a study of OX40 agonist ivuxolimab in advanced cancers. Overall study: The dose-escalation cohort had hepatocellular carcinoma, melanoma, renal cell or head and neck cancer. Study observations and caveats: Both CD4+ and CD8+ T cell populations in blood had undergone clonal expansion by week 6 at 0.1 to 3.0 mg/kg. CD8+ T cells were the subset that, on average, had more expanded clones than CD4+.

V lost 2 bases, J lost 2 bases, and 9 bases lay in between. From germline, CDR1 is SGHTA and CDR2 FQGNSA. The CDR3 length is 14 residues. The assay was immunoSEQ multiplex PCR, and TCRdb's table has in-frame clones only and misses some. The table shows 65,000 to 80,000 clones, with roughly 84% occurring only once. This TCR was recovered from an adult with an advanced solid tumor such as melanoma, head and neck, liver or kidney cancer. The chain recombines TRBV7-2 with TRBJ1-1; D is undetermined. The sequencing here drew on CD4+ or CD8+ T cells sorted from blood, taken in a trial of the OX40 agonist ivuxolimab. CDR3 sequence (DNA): TGTGCCAGCAGCTTACAAGGTGGAAACACTGAAGCTTTCTTT. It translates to CASSLQGGNTEAFF.